This TCR beta chain was documented in a study of T-cell memory formation after mild COVID-19 (dated by TCRdb to 2020 to 2022). For the study in its entirety: TCR sequence clusters from the two donors were largely donor specific. Longitudinal TCRalpha and TCRbeta repertoire sequencing tracked T-cell clones expanding and contracting after mild COVID-19 in a couple of donors. Two young, previously healthy adult volunteers, one female and one male, were included in the cohort. What the study reported, not specific to this receptor: The study covered only a couple of mild cases, and larger cohorts including severe cases with pre-infection samples were considered necessary. Balanced CD4/CD8 phenotypes were observed for clones contracting from day 15 to 85, whereas a bias towards CD4+ was observed for a second wave of clones expanding from day 15 to 37. Some responding clones were found in pre-infection memory, which suggests that pre-existing cross-reactive memory T cells took part in the SARS-CoV-2 response. The second-wave clones that peaked on day 37 were not confirmed to be SARS-CoV-2 specific. Contracting CD4+ clones were located mainly in the CM and EM memory subsets, whereas CD8+ clones were found to be enriched in EMRA.

The sample was run on an Illumina NovaSeq 6000. cDNA libraries for TCRalpha and TCRbeta were prepared by 5'RACE using constant-segment primers, with sample barcodes and unique molecular identifiers added. Trizol reagent was used to extract RNA from every sample. Libraries were amplified in two PCR steps, with a second sample barcode and Illumina TruSeq adapters added in the second step. Sequencing of libraries was performed on an Illumina NovaSeq with 2 x 150 bp paired-end reads. On the study's bioinformatics: Reads were demultiplexed and collapsed into UMI-guided consensus sequences with migec v1.2.7. Using mixcr v2.1.11, UMI consensuses were aligned to TRA and TRB V and J templates and then assembled into clonotypes. A clonotype was counted as expanded or contracted only when both edgeR and NoisET called the clonotype significant, with the noise models trained on biological replicates. edgeR calls used a false discovery rate-adjusted p below 0.01 and a log2 fold-change threshold of 1. As an exploratory analysis of dynamics, max-normalized trajectories of the 1000 most abundant clonotypes were examined with PCA combined with hierarchical clustering. Separately sequenced CD4+ and CD8+ repertoires were used to assign the CD4 or CD8 phenotype of responding clones. TCRdb trimmed public reads at Q25 via fastp, called clones via MiXCR and kept in-frame beta chains. CDR3 protein duplicates are merged, each entry listing the most common genes and DNA. Clone size and V and J calls follow TCRdb, not the original study. Within this sample are 120,000 or so distinct CDR3 sequences, with about 15% of them counted one time only. About 5.2% of the sample is held by the ten biggest clonotypes.

Regarding this clonotype: This clone's antigen is unknown. Base-call qualities are not available, and no considerably larger clone is one nucleotide away.

The CDR3 goes from the cysteine to the phenylalanine over 14 residues. This entry keeps only the CDR3 DNA: 42 bases, framed from base 1. V is pared back by 5 bases and J by 4 bases, with 14 bases lying between the germline termini. Ficoll-Paque density gradient centrifugation was the method used to isolate PBMCs. The source of this sequence is a man between 18 and 29 years old who had mild COVID-19 (a few samples of this study predate the infection). The sample titles of this study are shuffled in the database, so cell type and time point are left out; the donor was told from shared clones. Here the chain combines TRBV12-3 or TRBV12-4 and TRBJ1-1; the D gene is unclear. Sequencing input: PBMCs or a T cell subset sorted from them (not recorded which). The CDR3 here reads CASSPGPGSTEAFF. DNA sequence: TGTGCCAGCAGTCCTGGGCCGGGGAGCACTGAAGCTTTCTTT.